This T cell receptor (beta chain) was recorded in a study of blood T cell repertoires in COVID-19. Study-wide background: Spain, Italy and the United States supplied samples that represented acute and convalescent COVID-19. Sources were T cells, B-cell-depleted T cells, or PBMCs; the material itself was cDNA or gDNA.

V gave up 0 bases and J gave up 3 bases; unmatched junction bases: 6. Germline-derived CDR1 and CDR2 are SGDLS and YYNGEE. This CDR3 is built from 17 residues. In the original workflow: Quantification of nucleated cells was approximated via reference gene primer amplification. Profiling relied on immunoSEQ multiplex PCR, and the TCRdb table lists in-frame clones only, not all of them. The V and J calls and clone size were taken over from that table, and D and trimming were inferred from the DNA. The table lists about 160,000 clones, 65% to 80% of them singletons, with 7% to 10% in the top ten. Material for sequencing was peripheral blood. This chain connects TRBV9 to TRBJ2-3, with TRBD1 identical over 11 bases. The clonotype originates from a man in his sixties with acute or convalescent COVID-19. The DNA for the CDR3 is TGTGCCAGCAGCGTAGAAAGGACAGGGGGCATGACAGATACGCAGTATTTT. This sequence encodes CASSVERTGGMTDTQYF.